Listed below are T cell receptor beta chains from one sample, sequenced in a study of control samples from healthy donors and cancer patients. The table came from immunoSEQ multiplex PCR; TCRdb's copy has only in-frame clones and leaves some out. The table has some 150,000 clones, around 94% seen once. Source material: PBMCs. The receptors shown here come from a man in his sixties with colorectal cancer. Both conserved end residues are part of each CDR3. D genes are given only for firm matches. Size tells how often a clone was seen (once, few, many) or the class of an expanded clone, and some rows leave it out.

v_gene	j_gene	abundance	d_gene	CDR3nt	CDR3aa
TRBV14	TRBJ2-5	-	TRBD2	TGTGCCAGCAGGAGACTAGCGGGGGTGTCCCGACAAGAGACCCAGTACTTC	CASRRLAGVSRQETQYF
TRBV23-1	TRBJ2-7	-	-	TGCGCCAGCAGTCAATCGAAGAAGGGGGTCCCCTACGAGCAGTACTTC	CASSQSKKGVPYEQYF
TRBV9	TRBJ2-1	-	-	TGTGCCAGCCGGAGCTCCTACAATGAGCAGTTCTTC	CASRSSYNEQFF
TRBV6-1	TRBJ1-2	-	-	TGTGCCAGCAGTGAAGGACAGGCCCCGAACTATGGCTACACCTTC	CASSEGQAPNYGYTF
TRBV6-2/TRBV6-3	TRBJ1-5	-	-	TGTGCCAGCAGTCCGTTAGAAACCACCCAGCCCCAGCATTTT	CASSPLETTQPQHF
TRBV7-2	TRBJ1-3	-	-	TGTGCCAGCGCCGGGAAATCAGGAAACACCATATATTTT	CASAGKSGNTIYF
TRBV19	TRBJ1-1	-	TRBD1	TGTGCCAGTAGCCAAGGAACCACAGGGGTAGCTGAAGCTTTCTTT	CASSQGTTGVAEAFF
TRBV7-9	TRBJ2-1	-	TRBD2	TGTGCCAGCAGCTTAGTACTAGCGGGGGCCGCCTGGGGGAATGAGCAGTTCTTC	CASSLVLAGAAWGNEQFF
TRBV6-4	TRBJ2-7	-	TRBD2	TGTGCCAGCAGTGTCGAAGCGGGGGGTTTCTACGAGCAGTACTTC	CASSVEAGGFYEQYF
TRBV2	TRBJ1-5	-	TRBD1	TGTGCCAGCACAGGACAGGGCCGACAGCCCCAGCATTTT	CASTGQGRQPQHF
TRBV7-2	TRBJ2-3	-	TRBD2	TGTGCCAGCAGACCGACTAGCGGGTTTATAACAGATACGCAGTATTTT	CASRPTSGFITDTQYF
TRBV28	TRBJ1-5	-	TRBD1	TGTGCCAGCAGCCCAGCGACAGGGGCGGCTAATCAGCCCCAGCATTTT	CASSPATGAANQPQHF
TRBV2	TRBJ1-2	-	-	TGTGCCAGCCGAGACGGGACCCGGATGTTAGTGGGCGGCTACACCTTC	CASRDGTRMLVGGYTF
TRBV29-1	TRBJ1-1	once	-	TGCAGCGTTGAACTGCTGAACACTGAAGCTTTTTTT	CSVELLNTEAFF
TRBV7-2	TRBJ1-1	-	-	TGTGCCAGCAGCTCACGGACACTTATGAACACTGAAGCTTTCTTT	CASSSRTLMNTEAFF
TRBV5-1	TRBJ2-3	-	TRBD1	TGCGCCAGCAGACTCGACAGGGGGACAGATACGCAGTATTTT	CASRLDRGTDTQYF
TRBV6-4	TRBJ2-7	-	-	TGTGCCAGCAGTGACTCTAGGCGATGCCCGGACGAGCAGTACTTC	CASSDSRRCPDEQYF
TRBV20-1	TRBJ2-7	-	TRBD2	TGCAGTGCAAGTAGCGGGGGAACCTACGAGCAGTACTTC	CSASSGGTYEQYF
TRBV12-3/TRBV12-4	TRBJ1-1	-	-	TGTGCCAGCAGTTCCTGGGGCGTCACTGAAGCTTTCTTT	CASSSWGVTEAFF
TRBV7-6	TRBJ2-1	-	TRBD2	TGTGCCAGCAGCCCCCCCGTAGGGACTAGCGGGGGCAATGAGCAGTTCTTC	CASSPPVGTSGGNEQFF
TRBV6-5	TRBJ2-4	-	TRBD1	TGTGCCAGCAGTTACGACAGGGTCGGAAACATTCAGTACTTC	CASSYDRVGNIQYF
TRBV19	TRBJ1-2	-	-	TGTGCCAGTATCGCAGGACAGAGGTCCTATGGCTACACCTTC	CASIAGQRSYGYTF
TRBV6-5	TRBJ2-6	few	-	TGTGCCAGCAGTCCAGCCTCTGGGGCCAACGTCCTGACTTTC	CASSPASGANVLTF
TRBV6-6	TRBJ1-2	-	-	TGTGCCAGCAGTTCCGGACAGCAAAACTATGGCTACACCTTC	CASSSGQQNYGYTF
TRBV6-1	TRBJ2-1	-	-	TGTGCCAGCAGTGAATGGGGCCCCAGGGGGGGATTCAATGAGCAGTTCTTC	CASSEWGPRGGFNEQFF
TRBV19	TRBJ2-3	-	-	TGTGCCAGTAGCCTCGGCCTGCCCAACACAGATACGCAGTATTTT	CASSLGLPNTDTQYF
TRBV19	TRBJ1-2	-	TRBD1	TGTGCCAGTAGTATAGATCCCCCCGGGACAGGGAATGGCTACACCTTC	CASSIDPPGTGNGYTF
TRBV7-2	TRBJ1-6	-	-	TGTGCCAGCAGCTTAGCGGGCGGGGGGAATTCACCCCTCCACTTT	CASSLAGGGNSPLHF
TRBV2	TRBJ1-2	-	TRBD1	TGTGCCAGCTCCTCCAGGGGGTTCCCCGCACGGGGCTACACCTTC	CASSSRGFPARGYTF
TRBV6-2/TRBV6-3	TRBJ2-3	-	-	TGTGCCAGCAGTCCCGGCTCGGGGGCAGATACGCAGTATTTT	CASSPGSGADTQYF
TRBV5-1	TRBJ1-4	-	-	TGCGCCAGCAGCTTAGGGGGAGGCGGTGAAAAACTGTTTTTT	CASSLGGGGEKLFF
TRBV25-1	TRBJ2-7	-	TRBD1	TGTGCCAGCAGTCCAAATTTACAGGGGGGGCAGTACTTC	CASSPNLQGGQYF
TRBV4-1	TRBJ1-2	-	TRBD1	TGCGCCAGCAGCCTTGATGGACAGGGCGACTATGGCTACACCTTC	CASSLDGQGDYGYTF
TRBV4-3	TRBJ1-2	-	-	TGCGCCAGCAGCCACAAAGACAGGCCCAACTATGGCTACACCTTC	CASSHKDRPNYGYTF
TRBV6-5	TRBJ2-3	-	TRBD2	TGTGCCAGCCTTAGCGGGGGGAACACAGATACGCAGTATTTT	CASLSGGNTDTQYF
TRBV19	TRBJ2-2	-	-	TGTGCCAGTAGTTTCGGCGGGGAGCTGTTTTTT	CASSFGGELFF
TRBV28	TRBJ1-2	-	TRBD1	TGTGCCAGCAGTTCCTCTACCCTGACAGGGGCTGGCTACACCTTC	CASSSSTLTGAGYTF
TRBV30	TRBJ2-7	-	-	TGTGCCTGGAGTGTACTTGGGAAAGGCGAGCAGTACTTC	CAWSVLGKGEQYF
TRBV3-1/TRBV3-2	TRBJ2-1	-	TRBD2	TGTGCCAGCAGCCAATGGAAAGGACTAGCTTACAATGAGCAGTTCTTC	CASSQWKGLAYNEQFF
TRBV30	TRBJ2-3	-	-	TGTGCCTGGAGGGAGGGCGGAGGCCGGGATACGCAGTATTTT	CAWREGGGRDTQYF
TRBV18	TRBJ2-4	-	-	TGTGCCAGCTCACCCACACATACTCTTGGAGCCAAAAACATTCAGTACTTC	CASSPTHTLGAKNIQYF
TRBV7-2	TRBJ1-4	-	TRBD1	TGTGCCAGCAGCTTTGACAGGGCAAGGGAAAAACTGTTTTTT	CASSFDRAREKLFF
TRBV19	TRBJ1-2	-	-	TGTGCCAGTAGGTCGCAGTCTGCATATGGCTACACCTTC	CASRSQSAYGYTF
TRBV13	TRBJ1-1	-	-	TGTGCCAGCAGCTTGAGGTCCAACACTGAAGCTTTCTTT	CASSLRSNTEAFF
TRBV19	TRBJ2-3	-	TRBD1	TGTGCCAGTAGACCGGACAGGAGCACAGATACGCAGTATTTT	CASRPDRSTDTQYF
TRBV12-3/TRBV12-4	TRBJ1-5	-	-	TGTGCCAGCAGTTTAGCCCGGAATCAGCCCCAGCATTTT	CASSLARNQPQHF
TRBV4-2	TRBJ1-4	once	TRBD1	TGTGCCAGCAGCCAAGGACAGGGGGCGGGCAGTGAAAAACTGTTTTTT	CASSQGQGAGSEKLFF
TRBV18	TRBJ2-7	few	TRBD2	TGTGCCAGCTCACCGCCGGGCGGGGGGCCAAGCTCCTACGAGCAGTACTTC	CASSPPGGGPSSYEQYF
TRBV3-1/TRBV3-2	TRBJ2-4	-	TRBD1	TGTGCCAGCAGCCCCCGTAATCGGGACAGGGGAAACATTCAGTACTTC	CASSPRNRDRGNIQYF
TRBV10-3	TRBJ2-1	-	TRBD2	TGTGCCATCAGTGAGTGGACTAGCGGGGGGGCCCGTGAGCAGTTCTTC	CAISEWTSGGAREQFF
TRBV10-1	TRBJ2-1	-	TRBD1	TGCGCCAGCAGTGACCTTGGACAGGGGGCTACCAATGAGCAGTTCTTC	CASSDLGQGATNEQFF
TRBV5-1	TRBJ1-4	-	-	TGCGCCAGCAGCTTGGGTGCGGCTGCAACTGATGAAAAACTGTTTTTT	CASSLGAAATDEKLFF
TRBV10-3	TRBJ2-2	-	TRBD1	TGTGCCATCAGTGAGTCTACAGGGGCCGGGGAGCTGTTTTTT	CAISESTGAGELFF
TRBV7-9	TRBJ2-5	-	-	TGTGCCAGCAGCTCCGGCGTGGGTGGGGAGACCCAGTACTTC	CASSSGVGGETQYF
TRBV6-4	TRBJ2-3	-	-	TGTGCCAGCAGTTTTAGCGACACAGATACGCAGTATTTT	CASSFSDTDTQYF